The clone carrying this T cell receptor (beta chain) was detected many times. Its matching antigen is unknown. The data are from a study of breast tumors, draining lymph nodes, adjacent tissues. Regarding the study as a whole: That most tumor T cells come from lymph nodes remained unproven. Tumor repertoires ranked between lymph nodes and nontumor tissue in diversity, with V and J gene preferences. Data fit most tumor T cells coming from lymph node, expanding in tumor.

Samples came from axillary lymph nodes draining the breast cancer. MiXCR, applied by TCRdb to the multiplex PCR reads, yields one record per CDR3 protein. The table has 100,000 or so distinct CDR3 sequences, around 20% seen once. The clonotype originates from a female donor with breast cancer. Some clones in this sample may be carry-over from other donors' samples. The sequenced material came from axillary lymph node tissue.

The CDR3 bases are TGTGCCAGCAGCGCCGACAGCACAGATACGCAGTATTTT. Translation gives CASSADSTDTQYF. V gene TRBV9 combines with J gene TRBJ2-3; D not certain. The germline V and J ends were trimmed by 3 bases and 0 bases, with 5 bases remaining between them. In germline, CDR1 is SGDLS, CDR2 YYNGEE. The CDR3 spans 13 residues.